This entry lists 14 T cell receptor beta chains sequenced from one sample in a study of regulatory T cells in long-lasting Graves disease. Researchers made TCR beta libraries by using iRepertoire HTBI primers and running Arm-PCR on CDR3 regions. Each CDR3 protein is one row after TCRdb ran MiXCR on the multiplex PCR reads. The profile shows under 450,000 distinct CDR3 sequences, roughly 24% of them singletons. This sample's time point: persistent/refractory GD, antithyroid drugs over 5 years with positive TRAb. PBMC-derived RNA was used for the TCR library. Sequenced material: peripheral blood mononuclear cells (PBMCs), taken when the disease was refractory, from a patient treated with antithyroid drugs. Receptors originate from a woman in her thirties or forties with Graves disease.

CDR3 protein: CASSLAGMEGSQPQHF. The CDR3 DNA is TGCGCCAGCAGCTTGGCCGGCATGGAGGGATCCCAGCCCCAGCATTTT. The gene calls are TRBV5-1 and TRBJ1-5; the D is unclear. Germline CDR1 reads SGHRS; CDR2 reads YFSETQ. V was shortened by 0 bases and J by 7 bases, with 17 bases between the two germline ends. The CDR3 extends over 16 amino acids.

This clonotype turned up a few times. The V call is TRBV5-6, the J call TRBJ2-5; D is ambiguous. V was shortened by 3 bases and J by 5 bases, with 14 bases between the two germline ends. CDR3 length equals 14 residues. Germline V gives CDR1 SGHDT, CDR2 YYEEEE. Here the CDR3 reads CASSWVSETETQYF. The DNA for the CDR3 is TGTGCCAGCAGCTGGGTTTCGGAAACTGAGACCCAGTACTTC.

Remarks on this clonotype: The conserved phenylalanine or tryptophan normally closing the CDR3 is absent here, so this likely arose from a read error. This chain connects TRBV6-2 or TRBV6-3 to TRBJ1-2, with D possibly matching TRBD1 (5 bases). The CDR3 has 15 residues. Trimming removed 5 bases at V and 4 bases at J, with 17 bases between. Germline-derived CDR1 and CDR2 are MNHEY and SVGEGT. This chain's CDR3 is CASSEATDSRYGYTL. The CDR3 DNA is TGTGCCAGCAGTGAAGCAACCGACAGCCGCTATGGCTACACCCTC.

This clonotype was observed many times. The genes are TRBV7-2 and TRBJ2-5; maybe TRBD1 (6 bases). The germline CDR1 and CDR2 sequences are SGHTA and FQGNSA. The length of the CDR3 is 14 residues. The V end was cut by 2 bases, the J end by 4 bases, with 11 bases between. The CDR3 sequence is CASSLQGFAETQYF. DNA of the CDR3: TGTGCCAGCAGCTTACAGGGGTTTGCAGAGACCCAGTACTTC.

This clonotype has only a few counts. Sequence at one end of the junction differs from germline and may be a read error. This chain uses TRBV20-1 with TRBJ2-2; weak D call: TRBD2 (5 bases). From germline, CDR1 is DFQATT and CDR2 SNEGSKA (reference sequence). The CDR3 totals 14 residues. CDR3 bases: TGCAGTGCTGGAGATCGTTGGAGGACCGGGGAGCTGTTTTTT. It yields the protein CSAGDRWRTGELFF.

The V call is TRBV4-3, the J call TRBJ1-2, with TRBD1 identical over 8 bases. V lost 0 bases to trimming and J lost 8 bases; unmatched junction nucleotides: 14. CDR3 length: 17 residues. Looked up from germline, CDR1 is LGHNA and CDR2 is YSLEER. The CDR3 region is CASSQELVGETGVGYTF. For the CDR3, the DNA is TGCGCCAGCAGCCAAGAATTAGTCGGTGAGACAGGGGTCGGCTACACCTTC.

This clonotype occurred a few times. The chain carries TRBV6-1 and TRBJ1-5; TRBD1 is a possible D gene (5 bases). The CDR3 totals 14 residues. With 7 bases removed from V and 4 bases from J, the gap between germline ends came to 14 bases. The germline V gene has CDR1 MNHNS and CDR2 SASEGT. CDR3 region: CASTIGTGNQPQHF. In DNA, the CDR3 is TGTGCCAGCACCATTGGGACCGGTAATCAGCCCCAGCATTTT.

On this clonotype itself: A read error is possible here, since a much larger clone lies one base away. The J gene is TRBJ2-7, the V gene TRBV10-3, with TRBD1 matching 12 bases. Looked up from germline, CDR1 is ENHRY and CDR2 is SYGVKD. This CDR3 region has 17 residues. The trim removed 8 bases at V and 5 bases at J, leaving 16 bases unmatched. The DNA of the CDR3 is TGTGCCATCGGAAGAGGGACAGGGGGCGACGGGAGGGACGAGCAGTACTTC. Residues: CAIGRGTGGDGRDEQYF.

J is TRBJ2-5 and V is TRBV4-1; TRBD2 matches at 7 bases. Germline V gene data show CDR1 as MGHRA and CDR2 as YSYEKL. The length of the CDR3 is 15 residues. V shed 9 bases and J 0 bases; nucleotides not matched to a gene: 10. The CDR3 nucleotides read TGCGCCAGAAAGGGAGGGGTGATGTACCAAGAGACCCAGTACTTC. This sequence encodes CARKGGVMYQETQYF.

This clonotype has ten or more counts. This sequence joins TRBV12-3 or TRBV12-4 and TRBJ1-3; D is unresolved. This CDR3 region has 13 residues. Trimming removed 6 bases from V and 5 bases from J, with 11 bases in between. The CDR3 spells CASSLVRRNTIYF. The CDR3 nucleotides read TGTGCCAGCAGCCTGGTGAGAAGAAACACCATATATTTT.

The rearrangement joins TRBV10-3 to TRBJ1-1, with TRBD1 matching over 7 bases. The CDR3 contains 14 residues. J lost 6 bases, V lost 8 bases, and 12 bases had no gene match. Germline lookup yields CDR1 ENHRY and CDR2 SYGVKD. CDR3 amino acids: CAIRAPGGVPEAFF. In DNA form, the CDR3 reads TGTGCCATCCGGGCCCCAGGGGGTGTTCCTGAAGCTTTCTTT.

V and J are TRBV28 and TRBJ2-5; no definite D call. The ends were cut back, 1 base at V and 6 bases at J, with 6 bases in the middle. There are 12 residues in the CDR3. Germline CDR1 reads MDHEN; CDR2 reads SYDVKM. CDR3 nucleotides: TGTGCCAGCAGTTTATTTGCGAAGACCCAGTACTTC. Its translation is CASSLFAKTQYF.

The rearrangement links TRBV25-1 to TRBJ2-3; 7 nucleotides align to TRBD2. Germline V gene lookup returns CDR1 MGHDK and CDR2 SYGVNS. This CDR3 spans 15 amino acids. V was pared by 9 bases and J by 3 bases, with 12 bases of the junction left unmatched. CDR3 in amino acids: CASPCWGEGTDTQYF. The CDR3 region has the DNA TGTGCCAGTCCCTGTTGGGGGGAGGGAACAGATACGCAGTATTTT.

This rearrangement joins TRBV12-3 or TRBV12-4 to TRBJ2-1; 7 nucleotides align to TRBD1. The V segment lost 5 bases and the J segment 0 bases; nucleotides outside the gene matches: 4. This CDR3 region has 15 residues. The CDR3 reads CASSPGGSSYNEQFF. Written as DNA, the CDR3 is TGTGCCAGCAGTCCAGGGGGAAGCTCCTACAATGAGCAGTTCTTC.